The 11 T cell receptor beta chains given below trace back to one sample, sequenced in a study of OX40 agonist ivuxolimab in advanced cancers. Repertoires were generated with immunoSEQ multiplex PCR, while TCRdb's copy carries only in-frame clones and drops some. The sample carries over 95,000 clones, about four fifths recorded once. Sequenced here: CD4+ or CD8+ T cells sorted from blood, sampled in a trial of the OX40 agonist ivuxolimab. Receptors originate from an adult with an advanced solid tumor such as melanoma, head and neck, liver or kidney cancer.

A few counts support this clone. This chain uses TRBV9 with TRBJ2-7; D is undetermined. The CDR3 has 14 residues. The V end was cut by 2 bases, the J end by 6 bases, with 15 bases between. Germline loops: CDR1 SGDLS, CDR2 YYNGEE. In DNA, the CDR3 is TGTGCCAGCAGCGTCGCCAAAAGCCTCGGCGAGCAGTACTTC. Amino acid sequence: CASSVAKSLGEQYF.

The rearrangement uses TRBV29-1 and TRBJ2-5; D gene unclear. The CDR3 runs 15 residues. Germline CDR1 is SQVTM and CDR2 is ANQGSEA. V lost 3 bases and J lost 7, with 21 bases in between. CDR3 sequence: CSVEWADNSWATQYF. The DNA of the CDR3 is TGCAGCGTTGAGTGGGCAGATAACTCCTGGGCGACCCAGTACTTC.

This sequence joins TRBV19 and TRBJ1-5; TRBD1 matches at 8 bases. Per the germline V gene, CDR1 is LNHDA and CDR2 is SQIVND (reference sequence). The V gene end was trimmed by 10 bases and the J gene end by 7 bases; junction bases not matched to a gene: 15. This CDR3 is 15 amino acids long. CDR3: CATTETYRGLQPQHF. In DNA form, the CDR3 reads TGTGCCACCACCGAGACCTACAGGGGGTTACAGCCCCAGCATTTT.

This chain links TRBV7-6 with TRBJ2-7; 10 bases align to TRBD1. The CDR3 extends over 14 amino acids. V lost 3 bases to trimming and J lost 7 bases; unmatched junction nucleotides: 6. Germline CDR1 and CDR2: SGHVS and FNYEAQ. In DNA, the CDR3 is TGTGCCAGCAGCTTCCCTAGGACAGGGGGGGAGCAGTACTTC. This translates into CASSFPRTGGEQYF.

The CDR3 DNA follows: TGCGCCAGCAGCCGCGGGCCGACCGCAACTCAGAGCTCCTATAATTCACCCCTCCACTTT. Its protein product is CASSRGPTATQSSYNSPLHF. This rearrangement joins TRBV4-1 to TRBJ1-6; D gene unclear. The CDR3 covers 20 residues. The V end lost 4 bases, the J end lost 0 bases, and 22 bases lay between the germline ends. Germline V gene data show CDR1 as MGHRA and CDR2 as YSYEKL.

J is TRBJ2-7 and V is TRBV9; D is possibly TRBD2 (6 bases). This CDR3 has 14 residues. The germline gives CDR1 SGDLS, CDR2 YYNGEE. Trimming stripped 0 bases from V and 6 bases from J, with 13 bases between. The CDR3 spells CASSVATRGTEQYF. Here the CDR3 DNA reads TGTGCCAGCAGCGTAGCTACCCGCGGGACCGAGCAGTACTTC.

The J gene is TRBJ2-2, the V gene TRBV4-2, with 12 bases aligning to TRBD1. The germline V gene has CDR1 LGHNA and CDR2 YNFKEQ. V shed 1 base, J shed 6 bases, and the junction held 3 bases outside the gene matches. The CDR3 is 16 amino acids. Here the CDR3 reads CASSQGDRGRAGELFF. CDR3 nucleotide sequence: TGTGCCAGCAGCCAAGGGGACAGGGGGCGGGCCGGGGAGCTGTTTTTT.

The rearrangement links TRBV5-6 to TRBJ2-1; 9 bases map to TRBD1. The CDR3 is made up of 15 amino acids. The V segment lost 1 base and the J segment 8 bases; nucleotides outside the gene matches: 7. Looked up from germline, CDR1 is SGHDT and CDR2 is YYEEEE. CDR3 DNA: TGTGCCAGCAGCTTGACAATTCGGACAGGGGATGAGCAGTTCTTC. Translating it yields CASSLTIRTGDEQFF.

This chain uses TRBV18 with TRBJ1-1; D is unresolved. Trimming stripped 3 bases from V and 0 bases from J, with 5 bases between. Germline CDR1 reads KGHSH; CDR2 reads LQKENI. This CDR3 is 13 amino acids long. CDR3 region: CASSPRLNTEAFF. DNA for the CDR3: TGTGCCAGCTCACCGAGACTGAACACTGAAGCTTTCTTT.

The chain links TRBV2 to TRBJ1-5, with unresolved D. Trimming left V 6 bases short and J 2 bases short, with 11 bases between. The CDR3 extends over 14 amino acids. Germline lookup yields CDR1 SNHLY and CDR2 FYNNEI. The CDR3 DNA follows: TGTGCCAGCAGCCCGAGACGGGGCAATCAGCCCCAGCATTTT. This encodes CASSPRRGNQPQHF.

J is TRBJ1-2 and V is TRBV11-2; D is unclear. The germline V gene has CDR1 SGHAT and CDR2 FQNNGV. V lost 5 bases and J lost 2, with 9 bases in between. The CDR3 extends over 13 amino acids. In DNA, the CDR3 is TGTGCCAGCAGCCCGCAGGAGAACTATGGCTACACCTTC. Translated, it gives CASSPQENYGYTF.